The 10 T cell receptor beta chains given below trace back to one sample, sequenced in a study of regulatory T cells in long-lasting Graves disease. With iRepertoire HTBI primers and Arm-PCR of CDR3 regions, TCR beta libraries were built. TCRdb used MiXCR to reprocess the multiplex PCR reads, holding one entry per CDR3 protein. This repertoire shows roughly 400,000 distinct CDR3 sequences, 20% to 25% found once; its top ten account for less than 25%. Noted time point: persistent/refractory GD, antithyroid drugs over 5 years with positive TRAb. Construction of the TCR library relied on RNA isolated from PBMCs. This specimen consisted of peripheral blood mononuclear cells (PBMCs), obtained when the disease was refractory, from a patient treated with antithyroid drugs. The origin of the receptors is a female donor with Graves disease.

This clonotype was seen more than once but under ten times. The chain joins TRBV27 to TRBJ2-7; 8 nucleotides line up with TRBD1. CDR3 length equals 17 residues. CDR1 MNHEY and CDR2 SMNVEV come from the germline V gene (reference sequence). V lost 5 bases to trimming and J lost 7 bases; unmatched junction nucleotides: 19. CDR3 amino acids: CASSPRLDRDRWKEQYF. For the CDR3, the DNA is TGTGCCAGCAGTCCACGACTGGACCGGGACAGGTGGAAAGAGCAGTACTTC.

This clonotype was seen only a few times. Since the CDR3 does not end with the conserved phenylalanine or tryptophan, this likely comes from a read error. The V gene is TRBV7-2, the J gene TRBJ2-7; possibly TRBD2 for D (6 bases). V lost 1 base and J 5 bases, leaving 12 bases between the germline ends. The CDR3 contains 14 residues. From germline, CDR1 is SGHTA and CDR2 FQGNSA. CDR3 sequence: CASSLVGRDDEQYL. Written as DNA, the CDR3 is TGTGCCAGCAGCTTAGTAGGGCGGGACGACGAGCAGTACCTC.

This clonotype was recorded a few times. The rearrangement joins TRBV15 to TRBJ2-5, with D tentatively TRBD2 (6 bases). Germline loops: CDR1 LNHNV, CDR2 YYDKDF (reference sequence). Trimming removed 3 bases at V and 0 bases at J, with 11 bases between. There are 15 residues in the CDR3. The CDR3 reads CATSRRDWNQETQYF. Written as DNA, the CDR3 is TGTGCCACCAGCAGGCGGGACTGGAACCAAGAGACCCAGTACTTC.

The CDR3 loop reads CASSIGQEAFF. The CDR3 DNA follows: TGTGCCAGCAGCATCGGACAAGAAGCTTTCTTT. The genes are TRBV28 and TRBJ1-1; maybe TRBD1 (5 bases). V dropped 6 bases and J dropped 8 bases, with 10 bases sitting between them. Germline V CDR1 and CDR2: MDHEN, SYDVKM. The CDR3 has 11 amino acids.

Ten or more counts support this clonotype. The V call is TRBV10-3, the J call TRBJ1-1, with D uncertain. This CDR3 comprises 14 residues. The V gene lost 7 bases and the J gene lost 2 bases, with 14 bases spanning the gap. Germline assignment: CDR1 ENHRY and CDR2 SYGVKD. CDR3 nucleotide sequence: TGTGCCATCACACCAGACACCGTCAACACTGAAGCTTTCTTT. Protein sequence: CAITPDTVNTEAFF.

The rearrangement uses TRBV28 and TRBJ1-3; maybe TRBD1 (6 bases). V lost 7 bases and J lost 4, with 14 bases in between. Germline CDR1 is MDHEN and CDR2 is SYDVKM. The length of the CDR3 is 14 residues. CDR3 residues: CASIAGGPGNTIYF. CDR3 sequence (DNA): TGTGCCAGCATCGCGGGGGGGCCCGGAAACACCATATATTTT.

The rearrangement joins TRBV3-1 to TRBJ1-3, with 7 positions matching TRBD1. With 4 bases clipped from V and 3 bases from J, the junction kept 9 bases outside the gene matches. There are 16 residues in the CDR3. Per germline, CDR1 LGHDT and CDR2 YNNKEL (reference sequence). CDR3 bases: TGTGCCAGCAGCCTGGGACAGCGGTGGAGTGGAAACACCATATATTTT. Protein: CASSLGQRWSGNTIYF.

There are many counts of this clonotype. The J gene is TRBJ2-5, the V gene TRBV7-2; TRBD1 matches 9 bases. Per the germline V gene, CDR1 is SGHTA and CDR2 is FQGNSA. The junction had 9 bases not matched to a gene; V was cut back by 5 bases and J by 5 bases. The CDR3 is made up of 15 amino acids. This chain's CDR3 is CASSADRGEEETQYF. DNA for the CDR3: TGTGCCAGCAGCGCGGACAGGGGTGAAGAGGAGACCCAGTACTTC. The whole variable domain, remainder taken from reference TRBV7-2 and TRBJ2-5, is GAGVSQSPSNKVTEKGKDVELRCDPISGHTALYWYRQSLGQGLEFLIYFQGNSAPDKSGLPSDRFSAERTGGSVSTLTIQRTQQEDSAVYLCASSADRGEEETQYFGPGTRLLVL.

This clonotype has only a few counts. The V call is TRBV5-5, the J call TRBJ2-5; 7 nucleotides match TRBD1. The CDR3 is made up of 13 amino acids. Germline V gives CDR1 SGHKS, CDR2 YYEKEE (reference sequence). Unmatched junction bases numbered 2, after V lost 2 bases and J lost 4 bases. The CDR3 DNA follows: TGTGCCAGCAGCTTCCCAGGGGGAGAGACCCAGTACTTC. As protein: CASSFPGGETQYF. Supplemented by reference TRBV5-5 and TRBJ2-5, the full variable domain reads DAGVTQSPTHLIKTRGQQVTLRCSPISGHKSVSWYQQVLGQGPQFIFQYYEKEERGRGNFPDRFSARQFPNYSSELNVNALLLGDSALYLCASSFPGGETQYFGPGTRLLVL.

The chain links TRBV5-4 to TRBJ1-1, with 7 bases that match TRBD1. V shed 2 bases and J 1 base; nucleotides not matched to a gene: 8. The CDR3 contains 16 residues. Germline lookup yields CDR1 SGHNT and CDR2 YYREEE (reference sequence). For the CDR3, the DNA is TGTGCCAGCAGCTTTGGGGCCGGGACAGCGAACACTGAAGCTTTCTTT. Translated, it gives CASSFGAGTANTEAFF.